One T cell receptor (beta chain) is described in this entry. What it binds is unknown. Sequenced material consisted of expressed TCRB transcripts (all of the isolated RNA was reverse transcribed). For naive, central memory and regulatory T cell samples, reads averaged roughly 4 million. Assay used: immunoSEQ multiplex PCR; TCRdb lists only in-frame clones, some missing. Among 350,000 to 400,000 clones listed, more than 12% were seen once. This specimen comes from a study of beta chain features in type 1 diabetes. Across the whole study: All samples together contributed 107,917,701 sorted cells for examination. Study-wide findings and caveats: The study found moderately but significantly shorter TCRB CDR3s in all four CD4+ subsets of Type 1 diabetes patients.

This CDR3 has 14 residues. V gave up 4 bases and J gave up 2 bases; unmatched junction bases: 5. Germline lookup yields CDR1 SGHDN and CDR2 FVKESK. The chain couples TRBV14 to TRBJ2-7; 7 bases fit TRBD2. The clonotype comes from a woman under 30 in good health. Sequencing was carried out using naive CD4+ T cells from blood. CDR3 protein: CASSPLAVPYEQYF. In DNA, the CDR3 is TGTGCCAGCAGCCCGCTAGCGGTACCCTACGAGCAGTACTTC.